The 14 T cell receptor beta chains below were found in one sample sequenced in a study of blood T cell repertoires in COVID-19. Using immunoSEQ multiplex PCR, the repertoire was profiled, and TCRdb retains in-frame clones only, with some absent. The sample has around 60,000 clones, 88% seen once. The sample consisted of peripheral blood. All receptors come from a man aged 45-60 years with active COVID-19.

The chain carries TRBV6-5 and TRBJ2-2; 8 bases line up with TRBD1. The germline CDR1 and CDR2 sequences are MNHEY and SVGAGI. The junction had 3 bases not matched to a gene; V was cut back by 5 bases and J by 1 base. This CDR3 has 15 residues. CDR3: CASSTQGGNTGELFF. As DNA, the CDR3 is TGTGCCAGCAGTACACAGGGGGGGAACACCGGGGAGCTGTTTTTT.

For the CDR3, the DNA is TGTGCCAGCAGCCAAAGGGACAGGGGGCTCACTGAAGCTTTCTTT. Translation gives CASSQRDRGLTEAFF. The V and J genes are TRBV4-2 and TRBJ1-1, with 12 positions matching TRBD1. This CDR3 spans 15 amino acids. The V segment lost 2 bases and the J segment 4 bases; nucleotides outside the gene matches: 2. The germline V gene encodes CDR1 LGHNA and CDR2 YNFKEQ.

V and J are TRBV5-1 and TRBJ1-4; 10 positions agree with TRBD1. The V gene's germline CDR1 is SGHRS and CDR2 YFSETQ. With V trimmed by 3 bases and J by 6 bases, 2 bases remained unmatched. The CDR3 is 14 amino acids. The DNA for the CDR3 is TGCGCCAGCAGCTCCGGACAGGGGGATGAAAAACTGTTTTTT. This translates into CASSSGQGDEKLFF.

This CDR3 reads CATSRQGRWQETQYF. CDR3 nucleotides: TGTGCCACTTCGCGGCAGGGTCGATGGCAAGAGACCCAGTACTTC. V usage is TRBV6-5 and J usage is TRBJ2-5, with D possibly being TRBD1 (5 bases). Trimming left V 10 bases short and J 2 bases short, with 20 bases between. The CDR3 runs 15 residues. CDR1 is MNHEY and CDR2 is SVGAGI in the germline V gene.

The gene calls are TRBV2 and TRBJ2-2, with a tentative D call TRBD1 (6 bases). Germline V gene sequence: CDR1 SNHLY, CDR2 FYNNEI. V gave up 6 bases and J gave up 6 bases, with 17 bases separating them. The CDR3 covers 15 residues. CDR3 nucleotide sequence: TGTGCCAGCAGAAGGGGGAACGGGGCGGCCGGGGAGCTGTTTTTT. Amino acid sequence: CASRRGNGAAGELFF.

The V and J genes are TRBV18 and TRBJ1-4; TRBD1 is a possible D gene (6 bases). Germline V gene lookup returns CDR1 KGHSH and CDR2 LQKENI. CDR3 size: 16 residues. The V end was cut by 3 bases, the J end by 0 bases, with 11 bases between. The DNA of the CDR3 is TGTGCCAGCTCACCTATCACAGGGACAACTAATGAAAAACTGTTTTTT. Its protein product is CASSPITGTTNEKLFF.

The rearrangement joins TRBV2 to TRBJ2-1; 9 nucleotides line up with TRBD1. J gave up 10 bases and V 4 bases, and 14 bases lay outside the gene matches. Germline V CDR1 and CDR2: SNHLY, FYNNEI. The CDR3 extends over 16 amino acids. CDR3 sequence reads: CASSVDRGGSGIEQFF. As DNA, the CDR3 is TGTGCCAGCAGTGTTGACAGGGGGGGTTCCGGGATCGAGCAGTTCTTC.

V is TRBV16 and J is TRBJ2-7, with 7 bases that match TRBD1. The CDR3 is 14 residues long. Germline V gives CDR1 KGHSY, CDR2 FQNENV. V was clipped by 4 bases and J by 2 bases; unmatched bases: 5. CDR3 bases: TGTGCCAGCAGCCTCAAGGGGGCCGCCTACGAGCAGTACTTC. This codes for CASSLKGAAYEQYF.

V gene TRBV15 combines with J gene TRBJ1-6; TRBD1 agrees at 9 bases. Germline lookup yields CDR1 LNHNV and CDR2 YYDKDF (reference sequence). With V trimmed by 3 bases and J by 6 bases, 3 bases remained unmatched. This CDR3 has 15 amino acids. Written as DNA, the CDR3 is TGTGCCACCAGCAGTACAGGGGGCCCTAATTCACCCCTCCACTTT. It is translated as CATSSTGGPNSPLHF.

The chain has TRBV6-5 and TRBJ2-7; a possible D gene is TRBD1 (5 bases). V lost 6 bases to trimming and J lost 4 bases, with 16 bases between them. CDR3 length equals 14 residues. Germline V lookup: CDR1 MNHEY, CDR2 SVGAGI. CDR3 nucleotides: TGTGCCAGCAGGAGGACACTTGTGCCGTACGAGCAGTACTTC. Its translation: CASRRTLVPYEQYF.

The J gene is TRBJ1-3, the V gene TRBV2; no firm D call. The germline V gene has CDR1 SNHLY and CDR2 FYNNEI. Trimming pared 6 bases from V and 4 bases from J, leaving 7 bases between. The CDR3 is made up of 12 amino acids. CDR3 residues: CASRLTGNTIYF. CDR3 in DNA: TGTGCCAGCAGACTGACAGGAAACACCATATATTTT. Supplemented by reference TRBV2 and TRBJ1-3, the full variable domain reads EPEVTQTPSHQVTQMGQEVILRCVPISNHLYFYWYRQILGQKVEFLVSFYNNEISEKSEIFDDQFSVERPDGSNFTLKIRSTKLEDSAMYFCASRLTGNTIYFGEGSWLTVV.

The chain is built from TRBV12-3 or TRBV12-4 and TRBJ1-5; D not resolved. V was shortened by 5 bases and J by 4 bases, with 9 bases between the two germline ends. The CDR3 contains 13 residues. In DNA, the CDR3 is TGTGCCAGCAGTATGTCCCCGAATCAGCCCCAGCATTTT. Protein sequence: CASSMSPNQPQHF.

This chain connects TRBV20-1 to TRBJ1-1; 7 nucleotides align to TRBD1. Looked up from germline, CDR1 is DFQATT and CDR2 is SNEGSKA (reference sequence). The CDR3 runs 13 residues. Losses at the gene ends were 3 bases for V and 4 bases for J; bases not matched to a gene: 5. CDR3 in DNA: TGCAGTGCTAGTAAGGGGGCTGGCACTGAAGCTTTCTTT. Residues: CSASKGAGTEAFF.

This chain links TRBV3-1 (or the pseudogene TRBV3-2) with TRBJ2-1, with D perhaps matching TRBD2 (6 bases). Germline V gene lookup returns CDR1 LGHDT and CDR2 YNNKEL (reference sequence). The length of the CDR3 is 13 residues. V lost 1 base and J 10 bases, leaving 11 bases between the germline ends. Here the CDR3 reads CASSQGGGDEQFF. CDR3 sequence (DNA): TGTGCCAGCAGCCAAGGGGGCGGGGACGAGCAGTTCTTC.